This record concerns one TCR beta chain sequence. With V trimmed by 2 bases and J by 6 bases, 2 bases remained unmatched. The CDR3 is 14 residues long. The germline CDR1 and CDR2 sequences are SGHTA and FQGTGA. Produced via immunoSEQ multiplex PCR; TCRdb's table is partial and in-frame only. The sample carries around 90,000 clones, 90% to 95% recorded once. This record belongs to a study of technical replicates of blood from a few donors. The V call is TRBV7-3, the J call TRBJ2-1, with 9 bases fitting TRBD2. This clonotype originated in a human donor in good health. Sequencing was performed on T cells isolated from PBMCs. CDR3 in amino acids: CASSLAGGPNEQFF. The CDR3 DNA follows: TGTGCCAGCAGCTTAGCGGGAGGGCCCAATGAGCAGTTCTTC.